This paragraph covers one TCR beta chain sequence. Its antigen target is currently unknown. The record has no base qualities; no much larger clone is one base away. This sample was taken from a study of blood T cell repertoires in COVID-19 (dated by TCRdb to the early 2020s). About the investigation overall: The collaborator samples originated in the United States, Italy and Spain and spanned the acute and convalescent phases of COVID-19. The material from the prospective study consisted of cDNA or gDNA derived from T cells, B-cell-depleted T cells, or PBMCs. The dataset comprised deeply sampled blood TCRbeta repertoires from subjects exposed to, actively infected with, or recovered from COVID-19. The repertoires were made available in a free public database intended to serve as a resource for research on the immune response to SARS-CoV-2. The samples were drawn from two sources: the first 160 participants of the ongoing ImmuneRACE study, and over 1,000 subjects contributed by 6 global collaborators. A de-identified subject ID, COVID-19 status, age in years and sex were almost always included in the sample metadata. Where available, HLA class I and class II types were obtained from metadata supplied by the sample provider rather than from assay-based typing. Paper-wide results and their limitations: The quantity of clinical and demographic metadata differed by source and by participant and was supplied without curation.

Each collaborating institution followed its own protocols to collect whole blood in K2EDTA tubes. For TCRbeta analysis, collaborators shipped samples as frozen whole blood, isolated PBMCs, or DNA extracted from either of those sample types. The CDR3 sequence holds 15 residues, the cysteine and phenylalanine included. The only DNA kept is the CDR3, 45 bases in frame from the first base. Germline trimming amounts to 2 bases on V and 8 bases on J, with 8 as the count of junction bases outside the gene matches. Reading the germline V gene gives CDR1 SGDLS and CDR2 YYNGEE. TCRbeta CDR3 regions were amplified from genomic DNA using the immunoSEQ Assay, a bias-controlled multiplex PCR. Regarding the original processing steps: The number of nucleated cells in each sample was estimated by amplification of reference gene primers within the assay. To quantify the absolute abundance of each unique TCRbeta CDR3 rearrangement, sequence reads were collapsed and filtered. Productive Simpson clonality was computed per sample as the square root of Simpson's diversity index over productive rearrangements. TCRdb's version of the immuneACCESS table is confined to in-frame rearrangements and falls short of the full clone set. An unresolved V gene accounts for under half of the shortfall where checked; the remainder is of unknown origin. V, J and clone size are taken as reported in that table, and D and trimming were inferred from the DNA itself. The sample yields approximately 69,000 clones; 82% were counted once. Of the sample, roughly an eighth falls within the top ten clones.

Rearrangement joined TRBV9 to TRBJ1-2; 11 middle bases align to TRBD1. This sequence was found in a woman aged 80 or older with acute or convalescent COVID-19. Material: peripheral blood. For the CDR3, the sequence is CASSVEWDRGSGYTF. The DNA sequence is as follows: TGTGCCAGCAGCGTTGAGTGGGACAGGGGGTCCGGCTACACCTTC.